This paragraph covers one TCR beta chain sequence. Its target is not known. These data belong to a study of cytomegalovirus exposure and HLA in healthy donors. About the research overall: The same platform was used for the approximately 110 validation repertoires and the approximately 700 first-cohort repertoires, a later analysis reported. General study results and limits: A classifier reportedly called cytomegalovirus status with high sensitivity and specificity.

Produced via immunoSEQ multiplex PCR; TCRdb's table is partial and in-frame only. Of some 160,000 clones listed, approximately 93% are singletons. The CDR3 totals 16 residues. V gave up 2 bases and J gave up 9 bases; unmatched junction bases: 12. CDR1 is KGHSH, CDR2 LQKENI, per germline. The gene calls are TRBV18 and TRBJ1-5; TRBD1 matches at 8 bases. Material: PBMCs. This sequence originates from a man aged 18-30 years in good health and CMV-seronegative. CDR3 amino acids: CASSPETQGVGGPQHF. The CDR3 region has the DNA TGTGCCAGCTCACCAGAAACACAGGGGGTTGGGGGGCCCCAGCATTTT.